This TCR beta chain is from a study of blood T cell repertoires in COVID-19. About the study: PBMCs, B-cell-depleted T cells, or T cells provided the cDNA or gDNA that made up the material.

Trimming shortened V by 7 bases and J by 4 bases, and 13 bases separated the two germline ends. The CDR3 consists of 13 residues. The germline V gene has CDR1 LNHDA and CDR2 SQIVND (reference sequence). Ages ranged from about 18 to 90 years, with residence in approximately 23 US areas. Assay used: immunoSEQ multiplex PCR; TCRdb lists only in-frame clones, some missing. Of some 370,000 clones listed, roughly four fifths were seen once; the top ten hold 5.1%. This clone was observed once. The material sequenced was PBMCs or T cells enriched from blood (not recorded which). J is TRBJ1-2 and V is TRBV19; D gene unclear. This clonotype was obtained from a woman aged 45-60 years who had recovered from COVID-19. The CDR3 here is CASTGGAGYGYTF. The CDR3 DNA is TGTGCCAGTACTGGCGGTGCGGGCTATGGCTACACCTTC.